The T cell receptor (beta chain) under discussion was sequenced for a study of T cells expressing NK-cell markers. Whole-study findings and limits: Whether expanded NKG2C+ T cell clones were HCMV-specific remained unclear.

In regard to this clonotype: Its antigen is not known.

cDNA encoding TCR beta was synthesized via 5'RACE template switching incorporating UMIs. TCRdb reprocessed the 5' RACE reads and stores each CDR3 protein as one record, lacking DNA. Seen in this sample are approximately 550,000 distinct CDR3 sequences; the ten most common clones hold about 3.6%. The TCR originated in a man younger than 30 in good health. Sequenced input: blood T cells: a sorted CD56 or NKG2C T cell subset, CD4+ or CD8+ T cells, or bulk PBMC T cells (not recorded which).

This CDR3 is CASSYSGKYYEQYF. This chain connects TRBV6-5 to TRBJ2-7. Germline V gene lookup returns CDR1 MNHEY and CDR2 SVGAGI. The CDR3 is 14 residues long.